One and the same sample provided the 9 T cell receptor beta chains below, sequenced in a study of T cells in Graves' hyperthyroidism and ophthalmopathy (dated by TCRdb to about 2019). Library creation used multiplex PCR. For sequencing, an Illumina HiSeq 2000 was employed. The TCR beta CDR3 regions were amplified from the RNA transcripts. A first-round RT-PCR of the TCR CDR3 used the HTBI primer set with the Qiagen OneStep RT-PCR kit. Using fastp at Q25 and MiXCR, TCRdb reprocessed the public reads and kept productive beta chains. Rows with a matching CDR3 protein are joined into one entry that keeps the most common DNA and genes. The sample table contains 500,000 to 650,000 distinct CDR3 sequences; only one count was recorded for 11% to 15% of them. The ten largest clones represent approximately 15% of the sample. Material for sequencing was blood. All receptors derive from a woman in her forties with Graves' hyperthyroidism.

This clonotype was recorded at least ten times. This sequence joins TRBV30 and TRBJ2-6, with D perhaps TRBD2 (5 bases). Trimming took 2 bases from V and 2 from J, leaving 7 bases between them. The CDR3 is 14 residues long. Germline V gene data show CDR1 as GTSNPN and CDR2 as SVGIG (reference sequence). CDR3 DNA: TGTGCCTGGAGTTCCGGGACTGGGGCCAACGTCCTGACTTTC. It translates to CAWSSGTGANVLTF.

CDR3: CASRKPGQGGYTF. The CDR3 DNA is TGTGCCAGCAGAAAGCCGGGACAGGGTGGCTACACCTTC. The chain couples TRBV27 to TRBJ1-2, with 9 bases identical to TRBD1. This CDR3 is built from 13 residues. Germline lookup yields CDR1 MNHEY and CDR2 SMNVEV (reference sequence). Germline trimming cut 6 bases from V and 7 bases from J; bases unmatched to any gene: 6.

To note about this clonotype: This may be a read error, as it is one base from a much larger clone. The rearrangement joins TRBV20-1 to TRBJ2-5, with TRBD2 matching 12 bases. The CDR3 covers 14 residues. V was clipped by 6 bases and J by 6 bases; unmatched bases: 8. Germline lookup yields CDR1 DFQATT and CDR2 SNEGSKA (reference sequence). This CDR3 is CSAVLAGGRKTQYF. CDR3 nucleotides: TGCAGTGCCGTACTAGCGGGAGGTCGAAAGACCCAGTACTTC.

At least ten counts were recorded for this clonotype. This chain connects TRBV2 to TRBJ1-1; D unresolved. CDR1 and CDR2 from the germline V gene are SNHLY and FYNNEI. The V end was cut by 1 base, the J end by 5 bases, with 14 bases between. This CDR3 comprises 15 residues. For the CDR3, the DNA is TGTGCCAGCAGTGAAGTAGCGTCGGGAGGTACTGAAGCTTTCTTT. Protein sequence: CASSEVASGGTEAFF.

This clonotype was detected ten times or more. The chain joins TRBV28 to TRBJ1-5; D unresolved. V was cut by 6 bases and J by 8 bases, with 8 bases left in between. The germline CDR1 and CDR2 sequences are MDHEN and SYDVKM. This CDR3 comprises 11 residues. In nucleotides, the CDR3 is TGTGCCAGCAGCGAACGGGAGCCCCAGCATTTT. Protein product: CASSEREPQHF.

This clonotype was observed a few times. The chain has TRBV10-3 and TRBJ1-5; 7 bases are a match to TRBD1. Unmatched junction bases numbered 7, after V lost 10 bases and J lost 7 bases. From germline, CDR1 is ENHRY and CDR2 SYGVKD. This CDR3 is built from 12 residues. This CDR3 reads CATRGGGQPQHF. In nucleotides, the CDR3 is TGTGCCACTCGAGGGGGCGGGCAGCCCCAGCATTTT.

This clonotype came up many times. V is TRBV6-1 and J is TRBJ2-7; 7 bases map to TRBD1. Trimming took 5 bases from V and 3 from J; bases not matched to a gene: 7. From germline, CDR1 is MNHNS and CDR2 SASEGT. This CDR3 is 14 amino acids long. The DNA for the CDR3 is TGTGCCAGCAGTTTGACAGGGATGGGCTACGAGCAGTACTTC. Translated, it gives CASSLTGMGYEQYF.

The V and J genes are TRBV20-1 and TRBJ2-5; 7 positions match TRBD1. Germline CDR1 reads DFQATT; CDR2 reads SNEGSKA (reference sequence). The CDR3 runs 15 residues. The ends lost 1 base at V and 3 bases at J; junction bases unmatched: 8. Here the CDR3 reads CSARAGTDYKETQYF. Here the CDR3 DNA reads TGCAGTGCTAGAGCCGGGACAGACTACAAAGAGACCCAGTACTTC.

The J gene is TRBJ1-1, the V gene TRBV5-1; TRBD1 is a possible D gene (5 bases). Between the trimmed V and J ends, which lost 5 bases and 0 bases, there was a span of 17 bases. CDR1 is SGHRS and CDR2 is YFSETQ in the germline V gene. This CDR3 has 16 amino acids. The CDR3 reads CASSPLGVLMNTEAFF. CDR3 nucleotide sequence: TGCGCCAGCAGTCCGTTGGGGGTCCTTATGAACACTGAAGCTTTCTTT.